The subject of this entry is one T cell receptor (beta chain). The antigen is undetermined. Nominal health characterized the donors when sampled, though unrecorded immune exposures were likely. The PCR contained 60 Vbeta and 13 Jbeta primers. Libraries were prepared by immunoSEQ multiplex PCR; TCRdb keeps only in-frame clonotypes and omits some of them. The table shows some 120,000 clones, with about 74% occurring only once. This specimen belongs to a study of cytomegalovirus exposure and HLA in healthy donors. Regarding the study as a whole: It was taken for granted in presence/absence analyses that sequencing depth across donors was roughly uniform.

This CDR3 has 12 residues. Germline V CDR1 and CDR2: SGHRS, YFSETQ. V was shortened by 3 bases and J by 8 bases, with 9 bases between the two germline ends. The chain links TRBV5-1 to TRBJ2-1; TRBD1 might be the D (5 bases). This receptor was taken from a woman in her forties or fifties in good health and CMV-seropositive. Sequenced material: PBMCs. The CDR3 nucleotides read TGCGCCAGCAGCTATCAGGGTGATGAGCAGTTCTTC. Its translation is CASSYQGDEQFF.